This T cell receptor beta chain was recorded in a study of blood T cell repertoires in COVID-19. Overall study context: Material from acute and convalescent COVID-19 was sourced from the United States, Italy and Spain.

The authors' processing: Amplified reference gene primers provided the basis for estimating nucleated cell counts. Here immunoSEQ multiplex PCR was the method, and the copy in TCRdb shows in-frame clones only, minus some. V and J calls plus clone size are reproduced from that table; the DNA served to infer D and trimming. The sample yields some 460,000 clones, approximately 90% seen once. Sequencing input: peripheral blood. This receptor was obtained from a woman aged 25 to 45 with acute or convalescent COVID-19.

The CDR3 DNA reads TGTGCCAGCAGTCACCTTTCATATATGGCAGCTGGAAACACCATATATTTT. It is translated as CASSHLSYMAAGNTIYF. The chain uses TRBV13 and TRBJ1-3; D call uncertain. V gave up 6 bases and J gave up 2 bases, with 20 bases separating them. The CDR3 sequence is 17 residues long. Germline values: CDR1 PRHDT, CDR2 FYEKMQ (reference sequence).